Presented here are 10 T cell receptor beta chains from one specimen sequenced in a study of blood T cells in healthy people across ages. With a J-beta primer mix and a sample-barcoded 5' primer, a second PCR ran about 7 to 12 cycles. Using its own MiXCR run on the 5' RACE reads, TCRdb lists one record per CDR3 protein. The data hold 850,000 to 950,000 distinct CDR3 sequences, with more than 25% observed a single time. The material sequenced was blood. These receptor sequences come from a woman older than 75 in good health.

Turning to this clonotype: A much larger clonotype is one base distant, so this may be a read error. Given the absence of the conserved phenylalanine or tryptophan at the CDR3 end, a read error is likely. The chain couples TRBV11-3 to TRBJ1-2; D gene uncertain. Germline CDR1 SGHNT, CDR2 YENEEA. The CDR3 is made up of 13 amino acids. The germline V and J ends were trimmed by 7 bases and 1 base, with 10 bases remaining between them. The CDR3 loop reads CASTSRSNYGYTC. The CDR3 DNA sequence: TGTGCCAGCACCAGCAGGAGTAACTATGGCTACACCTGC.

The chain is built from TRBV20-1 and TRBJ2-7, with 8 bases that match TRBD2. The CDR3 loop spans 13 amino acids. CDR1 and CDR2 (germline): DFQATT, SNEGSKA (reference sequence). The CDR3 bases are TGCAGCATTAGCGGGGTCAGCTCCTACGAGCAGTACTTC. Translated, it gives CSISGVSSYEQYF.

This clonotype occurred many times. The chain joins TRBV5-1 to TRBJ2-7; D not resolved. V shed 5 bases and J shed 2 bases, with 14 bases lying between them. The CDR3 runs 14 residues. The germline V gene encodes CDR1 SGHRS and CDR2 YFSETQ. In nucleotides, the CDR3 is TGCGCCAGCAGTCCTGATCCGGCTCCCTACGAGCAGTACTTC. Amino acid sequence: CASSPDPAPYEQYF.

In this sample, this clonotype turned up many times. The chain uses TRBV7-9 and TRBJ1-2, with D maybe TRBD1 (5 bases). This CDR3 contains 17 residues. Trimming cost V 1 base and J 4 bases, with 19 bases left between them. Germline V gives CDR1 SEHNR, CDR2 FQNEAQ (reference sequence). The CDR3 spells CASSLVSGQPPLYGYTF. CDR3 nucleotide sequence: TGTGCCAGCAGCTTAGTGTCGGGGCAACCCCCCCTCTATGGCTACACCTTC.

The sample holds many counts of this clonotype. The gene calls are TRBV7-9 and TRBJ2-1; no definite D call. Germline CDR1 SEHNR, CDR2 FQNEAQ (reference sequence). The CDR3 covers 15 residues. With 3 bases removed from V and 5 bases from J, the gap between germline ends came to 14 bases. The CDR3 sequence: CASSFFIRIDNEQFF. The CDR3 DNA sequence: TGTGCCAGCAGCTTCTTCATAAGGATAGACAATGAGCAGTTCTTC. Full variable domain (missing parts from reference TRBV7-9 and TRBJ2-1): DTGVSQNPRHKITKRGQNVTFRCDPISEHNRLYWYRQTLGQGPEFLTYFQNEAQLEKSRLLSDRFSAERPKGSFSTLEIQRTEQGDSAMYLCASSFFIRIDNEQFFGPGTRLTVL.

This chain uses TRBV20-1 with TRBJ1-1, with unresolved D. Trimming cost V 6 bases and J 4 bases, with 15 bases left between them. The CDR3 runs 13 residues. In germline, CDR1 is DFQATT, CDR2 SNEGSKA (reference sequence). DNA of the CDR3: TGCAGTGCCCCCCTCACTCGGGGCACTGAAGCTTTCTTT. This translates into CSAPLTRGTEAFF.

This clonotype appeared a few times. The chain joins TRBV11-2 to TRBJ1-6; 8 bases fit TRBD1. The CDR3 loop spans 16 amino acids. With V trimmed by 3 bases and J by 5 bases, 6 bases remained unmatched. From germline, CDR1 is SGHAT and CDR2 FQNNGV. Written as DNA, the CDR3 is TGTGCCAGCAGCTTGCAGGGGGCTGAGCATAATTCACCCCTCCACTTT. It specifies CASSLQGAEHNSPLHF.

This clonotype showed up many times. The J gene is TRBJ2-4, the V gene TRBV6-5; a weak D match, TRBD2 (6 bases). The CDR3 covers 16 residues. Per germline, CDR1 MNHEY and CDR2 SVGAGI. Deletions cut 9 bases from V and 2 bases from J, with 20 bases between. As DNA, the CDR3 is TGTGCCAGTAGCCGAGGGACTGGTTTTTCCAAAAACATTCAGTACTTC. It encodes CASSRGTGFSKNIQYF.

This clonotype was recorded a few times. CDR3 protein: CATDPNLDGINTGELFF. The CDR3 bases are TGTGCCACCGACCCAAACCTGGACGGGATAAACACCGGGGAGCTGTTTTTT. The chain carries TRBV7-9 and TRBJ2-2, with a tentative D call TRBD2 (5 bases). V was clipped by 10 bases and J by 2 bases, with 23 bases between them. This CDR3 region has 17 residues. CDR1 and CDR2 from the germline V gene are SEHNR and FQNEAQ (reference sequence).

The V and J genes are TRBV27 and TRBJ2-3; 11 nucleotides line up with TRBD2. J lost 7 bases, V lost 3 bases, and 3 bases had no gene match. This CDR3 contains 14 residues. Germline CDR1 and CDR2: MNHEY and SMNVEV (reference sequence). The CDR3 spells CASSFLAGGYTQYF. DNA for the CDR3: TGTGCCAGCAGTTTCCTAGCGGGGGGTTATACGCAGTATTTT.